This passage covers 30 T cell receptor beta chains from one sample sequenced in a study of identical twins. From the 5' RACE reads, TCRdb called clonotypes with MiXCR, one entry per CDR3 protein. The sample has around 200,000 distinct CDR3 sequences; less than 9.5% are singletons. Sequencing was carried out using memory (CD45RO+) T cells sorted from blood. These receptors were taken from a woman under 30 in good health.

The V and J genes are TRBV29-1 and TRBJ2-7, with 7 bases identical to TRBD1. The CDR3 sequence is 13 residues long. V gave up 7 bases and J gave up 1 base; unmatched junction bases: 7. Looked up from germline, CDR1 is SQVTM and CDR2 is ANQGSEA. The CDR3 sequence: CSALQGESYEQYF. The CDR3 nucleotides are TGCAGCGCCCTTCAGGGGGAGTCCTACGAGCAGTACTTC.

This clonotype was counted only a few times. The chain couples TRBV5-6 to TRBJ1-1; tentative D call: TRBD1 (6 bases). The CDR3 contains 12 residues. CDR1 is SGHDT, CDR2 YYEEEE, per germline. The V end lost 3 bases, the J end lost 7 bases, and 10 bases lay between the germline ends. The CDR3 protein is CASSSGHSEAFF. The CDR3 nucleotides are TGTGCCAGCAGCTCGGGACACAGTGAAGCTTTCTTT.

This clonotype was counted at least ten times. This chain links TRBV12-3 or TRBV12-4 with TRBJ1-2; D possibly corresponds to TRBD1 (5 bases). V was shortened by 6 bases and J by 4 bases, with 15 bases between the two germline ends. The CDR3 sequence is 14 residues long. CDR3 sequence (DNA): TGTGCCAGCAGGCCCGCCGGGGGGTCCTATGGCTACACCTTC. It yields the protein CASRPAGGSYGYTF.

The chain recombines TRBV7-9 with TRBJ2-7; a weak D match, TRBD2 (6 bases). CDR1 is SEHNR and CDR2 is FQNEAQ in the germline V gene (reference sequence). CDR3 length equals 14 residues. With 1 base removed from V and 2 bases from J, the gap between germline ends came to 9 bases. The CDR3 nucleotides are TGTGCCAGCAGCTTAGAGACTAGTGCCTACGAGCAGTACTTC. Encoded protein: CASSLETSAYEQYF. Using reference TRBV7-9 and TRBJ2-7 for the parts outside the CDR3, the full variable domain is DTGVSQNPRHKITKRGQNVTFRCDPISEHNRLYWYRQTLGQGPEFLTYFQNEAQLEKSRLLSDRFSAERPKGSFSTLEIQRTEQGDSAMYLCASSLETSAYEQYFGPGTRLTVT.

The rearrangement links TRBV20-1 to TRBJ2-7, with a weak D call TRBD2 (5 bases). The V end was cut by 5 bases, the J end by 2 bases, with 7 bases between. CDR1 is DFQATT, CDR2 SNEGSKA, per germline (reference sequence). The CDR3 length is 11 residues. CDR3 coding DNA: TGCAGTGCTGCCGGGGCCTACGAGCAGTACTTC. As protein: CSAAGAYEQYF.

The sample holds a few counts of this clonotype. The chain employs TRBV4-2 and TRBJ2-3; 11 nucleotides agree with TRBD2. Germline trimming cut 5 bases from V and 5 bases from J; bases unmatched to any gene: 9. Germline loops: CDR1 LGHNA, CDR2 YNFKEQ. CDR3 length: 16 amino acids. CDR3 protein: CASSLAGGSPQDTQYF. The DNA of the CDR3 is TGTGCCAGCAGCTTAGCGGGGGGGTCGCCCCAAGATACGCAGTATTTT.

The V and J genes are TRBV18 and TRBJ2-7; D call uncertain. Germline V gives CDR1 KGHSH, CDR2 LQKENI. The CDR3 is made up of 13 amino acids. Trimming took 8 bases from V and 3 from J, leaving 14 bases between them. The DNA for the CDR3 is TGTGCCAGCGGACGCCAAAGCTACTACGAGCAGTACTTC. It codes for CASGRQSYYEQYF. The complete variable domain, with remaining parts taken from reference TRBV18 and TRBJ2-7, reads NAGVMQNPRHLVRRRGQEARLRCSPMKGHSHVYWYRQLPEEGLKFMVYLQKENIIDESGMPKERFSAEFPKEGPSILRIQQVVRGDSAAYFCASGRQSYYEQYFGPGTRLTVT.

This clonotype was recorded a few times. The chain has TRBV4-1 and TRBJ1-1; unclear D gene. Trimming stripped 0 bases from V and 2 bases from J, with 10 bases between. This CDR3 comprises 15 residues. CDR1 MGHRA and CDR2 YSYEKL come from the germline V gene. For the CDR3, the DNA is TGCGCCAGCAGCCAAGATTTCGGGAGAAACACTGAAGCTTTCTTT. As protein: CASSQDFGRNTEAFF.

The genes are TRBV6-2 or TRBV6-3 and TRBJ1-1; D unclear. The germline V gene has CDR1 MNHEY and CDR2 SVGEGT. This CDR3 contains 13 residues. V was pared by 5 bases and J by 3 bases, with 10 bases between. The CDR3 here is CASSPGRHTEAFF. The CDR3 DNA is TGTGCCAGCAGTCCCGGACGGCACACTGAAGCTTTCTTT.

The chain uses TRBV29-1 and TRBJ2-1, with 9 bases aligning to TRBD1. V was pared by 2 bases and J by 4 bases, with 9 bases of the junction left unmatched. The CDR3 runs to 16 residues. Germline V gene lookup returns CDR1 SQVTM and CDR2 ANQGSEA. This CDR3 reads CSVEIGTGGAYNEQFF. The CDR3 DNA reads as TGCAGCGTTGAAATCGGAACAGGGGGCGCTTACAATGAGCAGTTCTTC.

This clonotype came up a few times. The chain recombines TRBV7-9 with TRBJ2-6; no reliable D call. Germline V CDR1 and CDR2: SEHNR, FQNEAQ (reference sequence). This CDR3 contains 16 residues. Trimming cost V 5 bases and J 0 bases, with 11 bases left between them. This CDR3 is CASSKTSNSGANVLTF. CDR3 coding DNA: TGTGCCAGCAGCAAAACCTCCAACTCTGGGGCCAACGTCCTGACTTTC.

The chain has TRBV7-9 and TRBJ1-4; TRBD1 matches at 7 bases. V lost 1 base and J lost 8; bases outside the gene matches: 7. Germline V CDR1 and CDR2: SEHNR, FQNEAQ (reference sequence). This CDR3 has 15 amino acids. The CDR3 region is CASSLGDSPGEKLFF. CDR3 coding DNA: TGTGCCAGCAGCTTAGGGGACAGCCCCGGGGAAAAACTGTTTTTT.

This chain links TRBV10-1 with TRBJ2-2; D gene unclear. V was trimmed by 4 bases and J by 2 bases, leaving 5 bases between them. The CDR3 spans 13 residues. CDR1 and CDR2 from the germline V gene are WNHNN and SYGVQD (reference sequence). Here the CDR3 DNA reads TGCGCCAGCAGTGGACATAACACCGGGGAGCTGTTTTTT. Translated: CASSGHNTGELFF.

This clonotype was seen many times. This chain connects TRBV27 to TRBJ2-7, with TRBD1 matching over 11 bases. Trimming at V came to 8 bases and at J to 4 bases, leaving 10 bases not matched to a gene. There are 15 residues in the CDR3. Germline CDR1 and CDR2: MNHEY and SMNVEV (reference sequence). In DNA, the CDR3 is TGTGCCAGCGGCTCCCCCGGGACAGGGGGGTACGAGCAGTACTTC. Translating gives CASGSPGTGGYEQYF.

J is TRBJ2-2 and V is TRBV7-9, with D unresolved. V lost 3 bases to trimming and J lost 7 bases, with 6 bases between them. CDR3 length equals 12 residues. Germline V lookup: CDR1 SEHNR, CDR2 FQNEAQ (reference sequence). The chain's CDR3 is CASSFVLGELFF. CDR3 coding DNA: TGTGCCAGCAGCTTTGTGCTCGGGGAGCTGTTTTTT. The whole variable domain, remainder taken from reference TRBV7-9 and TRBJ2-2, is DTGVSQNPRHKITKRGQNVTFRCDPISEHNRLYWYRQTLGQGPEFLTYFQNEAQLEKSRLLSDRFSAERPKGSFSTLEIQRTEQGDSAMYLCASSFVLGELFFGEGSRLTVL.

This clonotype was seen only a few times. The chain has TRBV20-1 and TRBJ2-1, with 11 bases that match TRBD1. CDR1 is DFQATT, CDR2 SNEGSKA, per germline (reference sequence). Losses at the gene ends were 3 bases for V and 9 bases for J; bases not matched to a gene: 19. The CDR3 has 18 amino acids. CDR3 in DNA: TGCAGTGCTAGCCTTTCAGACGGACAGGGGGCAGGGTGGGGTGAGCAGTTCTTC. This codes for CSASLSDGQGAGWGEQFF.

This clonotype was detected a few times. The rearrangement links TRBV27 to TRBJ2-1, with D tentatively TRBD1 (6 bases). V gave up 5 bases and J gave up 12 bases, with 17 bases separating them. The CDR3 length is 13 residues. Looked up from germline, CDR1 is MNHEY and CDR2 is SMNVEV (reference sequence). CDR3 sequence: CASSPEGVLGQFF. CDR3 nucleotide sequence: TGTGCCAGCAGTCCCGAGGGGGTACTCGGGCAGTTCTTC.

This clonotype was detected only a few times. This chain links TRBV20-1 with TRBJ1-5; 7 bases line up with TRBD1. The ends lost 6 bases at V and 0 bases at J; junction bases unmatched: 5. Germline V gene sequence: CDR1 DFQATT, CDR2 SNEGSKA (reference sequence). The CDR3 has 14 residues. The CDR3 loop is CSADDRDSNQPQHF. As DNA, the CDR3 is TGCAGTGCCGACGACAGGGATAGCAATCAGCCCCAGCATTTT.

J is TRBJ1-5 and V is TRBV2; TRBD1 matches 7 bases. Germline CDR1 reads SNHLY; CDR2 reads FYNNEI. The junction had 5 bases not matched to a gene; V was cut back by 4 bases and J by 5 bases. There are 14 residues in the CDR3. This chain's CDR3 is CASSGTGADQPQHF. DNA for the CDR3: TGTGCCAGCAGTGGAACAGGGGCGGATCAGCCCCAGCATTTT.

Many counts were recorded for this clonotype. The rearrangement uses TRBV7-9 and TRBJ1-6; D unclear. The CDR3 is 12 residues long. Germline assignment: CDR1 SEHNR and CDR2 FQNEAQ (reference sequence). The V end lost 2 bases, the J end lost 8 bases, and 4 bases lay between the germline ends. The CDR3 bases are TGTGCCAGCAGCTTAAGGGATTCACCCCTCCACTTT. Protein product: CASSLRDSPLHF.

This clonotype was detected ten times or more. The chain carries TRBV20-1 and TRBJ1-4; no clear D. The CDR3 loop spans 14 amino acids. Germline V gene sequence: CDR1 DFQATT, CDR2 SNEGSKA (reference sequence). V lost 2 bases and J lost 0, with 7 bases in between. The CDR3 DNA sequence: TGCAGTGCTAGACACTCGACAACTAATGAAAAACTGTTTTTT. This gives the protein CSARHSTTNEKLFF.

This clonotype has more than one count but fewer than ten. The chain combines TRBV15 with TRBJ2-7; TRBD2 might be the D (6 bases). The germline CDR1 and CDR2 sequences are LNHNV and YYDKDF (reference sequence). Deletions cut 3 bases from V and 7 bases from J, with 16 bases between. The CDR3 contains 14 residues. Here the CDR3 reads CATSSRQSGTEQYF. The DNA of the CDR3 is TGTGCCACCAGCAGTCGGCAATCAGGGACTGAGCAGTACTTC. Looking up the rest from reference TRBV15 and TRBJ2-7 gives the full variable domain: DAMVIQNPRYQVTQFGKPVTLSCSQTLNHNVMYWYQQKSSQAPKLLFHYYDKDFNNEADTPDNFQSRRPNTSFCFLDIRSPGLGDTAMYLCATSSRQSGTEQYFGPGTRLTVT.

This clonotype was seen more than once but under ten times. The CDR3 loop reads CASSYSDRGGTDTQYF. DNA of the CDR3: TGTGCCAGCAGTTACTCTGACAGGGGAGGCACAGATACGCAGTATTTT. V gene TRBV12-3 or TRBV12-4 combines with J gene TRBJ2-3; TRBD1 matches 8 bases. The CDR3 loop spans 16 amino acids. V was clipped by 4 bases and J by 1 base; unmatched bases: 7.

The sample holds many counts of this clonotype. The V call is TRBV12-3 or TRBV12-4, the J call TRBJ2-1, with D unresolved. The V end lost 4 bases, the J end lost 5 bases, and 9 bases lay between the germline ends. The CDR3 totals 13 residues. The CDR3, as DNA: TGTGCCAGCAGTTCGCTTGGGGACAATGAGCAGTTCTTC. Its protein is CASSSLGDNEQFF.

The rearrangement links TRBV2 to TRBJ2-7, with a tentative D call TRBD1 (5 bases). The CDR3 has 15 residues. The germline V gene encodes CDR1 SNHLY and CDR2 FYNNEI. Trimming pared 6 bases from V and 7 bases from J, leaving 22 bases between. This CDR3 reads CASSYERTLLGEQYF. DNA of the CDR3: TGTGCCAGCAGCTACGAAAGGACACTCTTAGGGGAGCAGTACTTC.

The rearrangement joins TRBV12-3 or TRBV12-4 to TRBJ2-5; no definite D call. This CDR3 is built from 12 residues. Trimming removed 0 bases from V and 5 bases from J, with 4 bases in between. The CDR3 DNA reads TGTGCCAGCAGTTTAGCGCCGGAGACCCAGTACTTC. Its protein is CASSLAPETQYF.

This clonotype was seen more than once but under ten times. The chain combines TRBV20-1 with TRBJ1-2; possible D gene TRBD1, 6 bases. The CDR3 consists of 14 residues. Germline-derived CDR1 and CDR2 are DFQATT and SNEGSKA (reference sequence). V was cut by 4 bases and J by 5 bases, with 17 bases left in between. DNA of the CDR3: TGCAGTGCTACCCTTCCGACAGGATATTATGGCTACACCTTC. As protein: CSATLPTGYYGYTF.

This clonotype showed up just a few times. V and J are TRBV5-4 and TRBJ2-1; D is ambiguous. Trimming shortened V by 0 bases and J by 9 bases, and 7 bases separated the two germline ends. The CDR3 is 12 amino acids. CDR1 and CDR2 from the germline V gene are SGHNT and YYREEE (reference sequence). The CDR3 region is CASSLERAEQFF. CDR3 sequence (DNA): TGTGCCAGCAGCTTGGAGAGAGCTGAGCAGTTCTTC.

This clonotype was picked up many times. The V gene is TRBV12-3 or TRBV12-4, the J gene TRBJ1-3, with D unresolved. The CDR3 loop spans 14 amino acids. V was pared by 6 bases and J by 4 bases, with 13 bases between. CDR3 DNA sequence: TGTGCCAGCAGCCCCACTCCTACCGGAAACACCATATATTTT. Amino acid sequence: CASSPTPTGNTIYF.

Only one count was recorded for this clonotype. The chain uses TRBV18 and TRBJ2-2, with D hard to call. The V gene's germline CDR1 is KGHSH and CDR2 LQKENI. V was pared by 2 bases and J by 1 base, with 5 bases between. The CDR3 loop spans 14 amino acids. CDR3: CASSPDVNTGELFF. CDR3 bases: TGTGCCAGCTCACCAGACGTGAACACCGGGGAGCTGTTTTTT.